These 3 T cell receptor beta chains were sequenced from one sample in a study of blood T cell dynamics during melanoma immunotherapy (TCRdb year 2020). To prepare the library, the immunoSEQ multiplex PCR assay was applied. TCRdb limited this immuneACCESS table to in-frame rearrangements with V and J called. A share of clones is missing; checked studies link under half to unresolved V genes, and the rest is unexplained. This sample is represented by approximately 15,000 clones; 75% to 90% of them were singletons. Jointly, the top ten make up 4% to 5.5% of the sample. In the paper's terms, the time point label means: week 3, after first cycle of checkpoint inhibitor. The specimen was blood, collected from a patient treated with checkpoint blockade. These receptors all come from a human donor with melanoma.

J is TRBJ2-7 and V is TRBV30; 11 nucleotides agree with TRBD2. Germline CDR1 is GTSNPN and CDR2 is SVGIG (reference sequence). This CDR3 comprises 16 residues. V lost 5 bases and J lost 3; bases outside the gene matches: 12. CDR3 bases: TGTGCCTGGGAAGACCCTATAGCGGGAGGGATCTACGAGCAGTACTTC. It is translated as CAWEDPIAGGIYEQYF.

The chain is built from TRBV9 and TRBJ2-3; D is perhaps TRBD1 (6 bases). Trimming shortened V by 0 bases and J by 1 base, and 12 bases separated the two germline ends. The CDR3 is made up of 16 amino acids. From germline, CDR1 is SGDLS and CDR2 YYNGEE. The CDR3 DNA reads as TGTGCCAGCAGCGTAGATCGAACAGGGCGCACAGATACGCAGTATTTT. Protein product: CASSVDRTGRTDTQYF.

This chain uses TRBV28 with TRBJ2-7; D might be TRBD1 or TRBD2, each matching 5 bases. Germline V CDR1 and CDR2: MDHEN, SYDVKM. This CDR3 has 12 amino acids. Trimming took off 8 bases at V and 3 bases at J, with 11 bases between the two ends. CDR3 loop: CASYKRGYEQYF. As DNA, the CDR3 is TGTGCCAGCTACAAGAGGGGCTACGAGCAGTACTTC. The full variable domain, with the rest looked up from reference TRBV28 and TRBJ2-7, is DVKVTQSSRYLVKRTGEKVFLECVQDMDHENMFWYRQDPGLGLRLIYFSYDVKMKEKGDIPEGYSVSREKKERFSLILESASTNQTSMYLCASYKRGYEQYFGPGTRLTVT.